The text below deals with one T cell receptor beta chain. In this sample, this clonotype turned up many times. No antigen is known for it. The sample holds no much larger clone one base away, and base qualities are not on file. Instrument used: Illumina HiSeq 2000. TCR beta chain libraries were generated through multiplex PCR amplification. High-throughput sequencing was used to analyze the amplified TCR beta chain products. The public reads were run again by TCRdb, first through fastp at Q25 and then through MiXCR, and only productive beta chains were kept. All rows with the same CDR3 protein become a single entry with the most common DNA and genes. For this sample the table gives approximately 190,000 distinct CDR3 sequences, of which approximately 33% were detected only once. The ten largest clones represent roughly 4.3% of the sample. Lymph node samples came from the axillary draining lymph nodes of breast cancer patients.

The data derive from a study of breast tumors, draining lymph nodes, adjacent tissues (dated by TCRdb to about 2016). A note on the overall study: TCR beta repertoires were compared across tumor, adjacent nontumor tissue and axillary lymph nodes obtained from breast cancer patients. In human breast cancer, the study set out to evaluate how tumor, surrounding tissue and draining lymph node repertoires relate to one another and whether T cells may move between these sites.

The CDR3, from cysteine to phenylalanine, totals 15 residues. The sequence is cut down to CDR3 DNA, 45 bases in frame from base 1. V gives up 0 bases and J gives up 6 bases, and the segment between their germline ends measures 12 bases. Sequences MGHRA (CDR1) and YSYEKL (CDR2) are obtained from the germline V gene. What the authors observed across the whole study: Tumor and nontumor tissue repertoires were found to be significantly more similar in luminal-like than in basal-like breast cancer. T-cell repertoire diversity in tumors was found to be lower than in lymph nodes but higher than in nontumor tissue, and preferential V and J gene usage was observed. The conclusion that tumor T cells originate in lymph nodes was presented as consistent with a hypothesis rather than as directly demonstrated. The data were considered consistent with the idea that most tumor T cells come from the lymph node and then expand in tumor tissue.

The sequence came from a female donor with breast cancer. Some clones in this sample may be carry-over from other donors' samples. The sample consisted of axillary lymph node tissue. The chain is encoded by TRBV4-1 joined to TRBJ1-5; the D region possibly corresponds to TRBD1 (5 bases align). Read as DNA, the sequence is TGCGCCAGCAGCCAAGAAGTCCAGGGAAGTCAGCCCCAGCATTTT. Translated, this is CASSQEVQGSQPQHF.